These 14 T cell receptor beta chains originate from one sample sequenced in a study of T cell changes during pregnancy in multiple sclerosis. Profiled with immunoSEQ multiplex PCR; TCRdb holds only in-frame clones, not every one. The profile shows tens of thousands of clones, roughly nine tenths of them singletons. Source: peripheral blood, taken after pregnancy. These TCRs come from a female donor in good health, enrolled as a control in a pregnancy study.

This chain joins TRBV6-1 and TRBJ2-7; 10 bases map to TRBD2. Germline trimming cut 3 bases from V and 2 bases from J; bases unmatched to any gene: 4. Per the germline V gene, CDR1 is MNHNS and CDR2 is SASEGT. CDR3 length equals 15 residues. Here the CDR3 reads CASSDKREGTYEQYF. As DNA, the CDR3 is TGTGCCAGCAGTGACAAGCGGGAGGGCACCTACGAGCAGTACTTC.

This chain uses TRBV5-4 with TRBJ2-3; D possibly corresponds to TRBD2 (5 bases). V shed 5 bases and J shed 8 bases, with 24 bases lying between them. Per the germline V gene, CDR1 is SGHNT and CDR2 is YYREEE (reference sequence). The CDR3 runs to 16 residues. CDR3: CASSQASLSPLGTQYF. The CDR3 bases are TGTGCCAGCAGTCAGGCTAGCCTTAGCCCCCTAGGTACGCAGTATTTT.

The V call is TRBV11-3, the J call TRBJ1-4; 7 bases fit TRBD1. Germline V gene lookup returns CDR1 SGHNT and CDR2 YENEEA. Losses at the gene ends were 5 bases for V and 0 bases for J; bases not matched to a gene: 9. The CDR3 spans 17 residues. CDR3 sequence: CASSPSGTASTNEKLFF. The DNA of the CDR3 is TGTGCCAGCAGCCCCTCCGGGACAGCCTCAACTAATGAAAAACTGTTTTTT.

The V and J genes are TRBV19 and TRBJ1-5; maybe TRBD1 (6 bases). V dropped 6 bases and J dropped 6 bases, with 18 bases sitting between them. The CDR3 covers 15 residues. The germline CDR1 and CDR2 sequences are LNHDA and SQIVND (reference sequence). The CDR3 protein is CASSPARGGGQPQHF. Here the CDR3 DNA reads TGTGCCAGTAGCCCAGCGCGGGGAGGGGGTCAGCCCCAGCATTTT.

DNA of the CDR3: TGTGCCAGCAGCCCGACCGGGACAGGAGACTCTGGGGCCAACGTCCTGACTTTC. Protein sequence: CASSPTGTGDSGANVLTF. The chain joins TRBV7-6 to TRBJ2-6, with TRBD1 matching 8 bases. The junction had 9 bases not matched to a gene; V was cut back by 5 bases and J by 0 bases. Germline CDR1 and CDR2: SGHVS and FNYEAQ. This CDR3 is 18 amino acids long.

The chain uses TRBV27 and TRBJ2-5; a weak D match, TRBD2 (5 bases). Trimming left V 2 bases short and J 2 bases short, with 9 bases between. This CDR3 is built from 14 residues. Per the germline V gene, CDR1 is MNHEY and CDR2 is SMNVEV (reference sequence). For the CDR3, the DNA is TGTGCCAGCAGTTTAGGGAGTAGACAAGAGACCCAGTACTTC. Protein: CASSLGSRQETQYF.

The chain couples TRBV15 to TRBJ1-1; D remains unclear. The CDR3 is made up of 12 amino acids. In germline, CDR1 is LNHNV, CDR2 YYDKDF (reference sequence). V shed 1 base and J shed 8 bases, with 8 bases lying between them. The CDR3 DNA follows: TGTGCCACCAGCAGAGTTGGCAGAGAAGCTTTCTTT. It is translated as CATSRVGREAFF.

The chain links TRBV27 to TRBJ2-7; no firm D call. V dropped 2 bases and J dropped 3 bases, with 11 bases sitting between them. The CDR3 totals 14 residues. The V gene's germline CDR1 is MNHEY and CDR2 SMNVEV (reference sequence). CDR3 sequence: CASSLGRHLYEQYF. The CDR3 nucleotides read TGTGCCAGCAGTTTAGGGCGACACCTCTACGAGCAGTACTTC.

Notes on this clone: Other DNA sequences in the sample encode the same CDR3. The rearrangement joins TRBV19 to TRBJ2-7, with TRBD2 matching over 8 bases. The CDR3 has 13 residues. The trim removed 5 bases at V and 4 bases at J, leaving 4 bases unmatched. CDR1 and CDR2 from the germline V gene are LNHDA and SQIVND (reference sequence). This chain's CDR3 is CASSGLASYEQYF. For the CDR3, the DNA is TGTGCCAGTAGTGGACTAGCTAGTTACGAGCAGTACTTC. Looking up the rest from reference TRBV19 and TRBJ2-7 gives the full variable domain: DGGITQSPKYLFRKEGQNVTLSCEQNLNHDAMYWYRQDPGQGLRLIYYSQIVNDFQKGDIAEGYSVSREKKESFPLTVTSAQKNPTAFYLCASSGLASYEQYFGPGTRLTVT.

V gene TRBV5-1 combines with J gene TRBJ2-5, with 8 bases lining up with TRBD2. V lost 4 bases to trimming and J lost 5 bases; unmatched junction nucleotides: 10. The germline CDR1 and CDR2 sequences are SGHRS and YFSETQ. CDR3 size: 15 residues. CDR3 protein: CASSREGGLGETQYF. The CDR3 coding sequence is TGCGCCAGCAGCCGAGAGGGGGGACTAGGGGAGACCCAGTACTTC.

The rearrangement joins TRBV29-1 to TRBJ2-7; perhaps TRBD2 as D (5 bases). The CDR3 extends over 14 amino acids. Between the trimmed V and J ends, which lost 3 bases and 0 bases, there was a span of 12 bases. Germline V gives CDR1 SQVTM, CDR2 ANQGSEA. The CDR3: CSVDISESSYEQYF. CDR3 nucleotide sequence: TGCAGCGTTGATATTAGCGAGAGCTCCTACGAGCAGTACTTC.

The chain joins TRBV10-1 to TRBJ2-7; 13 bases agree with TRBD2. This CDR3 region has 18 residues. V was clipped by 5 bases and J by 3 bases; unmatched bases: 13. CDR1 is WNHNN and CDR2 is SYGVQD in the germline V gene (reference sequence). For the CDR3, the DNA is TGCGCCAGCAGTCGTACCACTAGCGGGGGGGTGAGCAGCTACGAGCAGTACTTC. Translated: CASSRTTSGGVSSYEQYF.

This clone showed up just once. The gene calls are TRBV4-1 and TRBJ1-2; D is possibly TRBD1 (5 bases). CDR1 and CDR2 from the germline V gene are MGHRA and YSYEKL. There are 15 residues in the CDR3. Trimming cost V 0 bases and J 4 bases, with 12 bases left between them. This chain's CDR3 is CASSQDGGGFYGYTF. The CDR3 region has the DNA TGCGCCAGCAGCCAAGATGGTGGGGGGTTCTATGGCTACACCTTC.

J is TRBJ1-6 and V is TRBV15; no clear D gene. The V and J ends lost 5 bases and 10 bases respectively, with 12 bases between them. CDR3 length: 13 amino acids. Germline-derived CDR1 and CDR2 are LNHNV and YYDKDF (reference sequence). In DNA, the CDR3 is TGTGCCACCAGCTTTTCTTCTTCGTCACCCCTCCACTTT. This gives the protein CATSFSSSSPLHF.